This passage covers 25 T cell receptor beta chains from one sample sequenced in a study of shared clonotypes between healthy human individuals. Only CD45RO-negative cells positively selected for CCR7 counted as naive CD8 cells, so terminally differentiated effector memory CD45RA+ cells were excluded. Assay used: immunoSEQ multiplex PCR; TCRdb lists only in-frame clones, some missing. The sample lists a few million clones, 85% to 95% occurring once. The source material was naive CD8+ T cells from PBMCs. These receptors came from a man younger than 30 in good health. Some clones in this sample may be carry-over from other donors' samples.

This chain uses TRBV18 with TRBJ2-1; 10 nucleotides agree with TRBD2. J gave up 6 bases and V 0 bases, and 11 bases lay outside the gene matches. The CDR3 is 18 amino acids. Per germline, CDR1 KGHSH and CDR2 LQKENI. For the CDR3, the DNA is TGTGCCAGCTCACCACCGTTCCTAGCGGGAGTGGTGGGCAATGAGCAGTTCTTC. The encoded protein is CASSPPFLAGVVGNEQFF.

The chain recombines TRBV28 with TRBJ1-1; the match to TRBD1 covers 7 bases. The CDR3 is made up of 14 amino acids. The trim removed 4 bases at V and 3 bases at J, leaving 5 bases unmatched. The germline V gene encodes CDR1 MDHEN and CDR2 SYDVKM. The CDR3 region is CASSSGTADTEAFF. The CDR3 coding sequence is TGTGCCAGCAGTTCCGGGACAGCAGACACTGAAGCTTTCTTT.

The V and J genes are TRBV7-9 and TRBJ2-3; D unclear. The ends were cut back, 5 bases at V and 2 bases at J, with 11 bases in the middle. The CDR3 contains 14 residues. Germline V lookup: CDR1 SEHNR, CDR2 FQNEAQ (reference sequence). The CDR3 protein is CASSPREPTDTQYF. In DNA form, the CDR3 reads TGTGCCAGCAGCCCGCGCGAGCCCACAGATACGCAGTATTTT. The variable domain in full, completed from reference TRBV7-9 and TRBJ2-3, reads DTGVSQNPRHKITKRGQNVTFRCDPISEHNRLYWYRQTLGQGPEFLTYFQNEAQLEKSRLLSDRFSAERPKGSFSTLEIQRTEQGDSAMYLCASSPREPTDTQYFGPGTRLTVL.

In DNA form, the CDR3 reads TGTGCCAGCAGTTCAATCAGGGGGGGAGGTAGTGGCTACACCTTC. Protein product: CASSSIRGGGSGYTF. This chain links TRBV27 with TRBJ1-2, with 7 bases lining up with TRBD1. There are 15 residues in the CDR3. The germline V gene has CDR1 MNHEY and CDR2 SMNVEV (reference sequence). Trimming removed 4 bases from V and 7 bases from J; junction bases left unmatched: 12.

The J gene is TRBJ2-7, the V gene TRBV6-1, with D uncertain. Trimming took 0 bases from V and 2 from J, leaving 14 bases between them. Germline V CDR1 and CDR2: MNHNS, SASEGT. The CDR3 sequence is 16 residues long. The chain's CDR3 is CASSEANPFGPYEQYF. Here the CDR3 DNA reads TGTGCCAGCAGTGAAGCCAACCCCTTTGGCCCCTACGAGCAGTACTTC.

This chain connects TRBV27 to TRBJ2-1, with D possibly TRBD1 on 5 matching bases. The CDR3 is 16 residues long. V shed 6 bases and J shed 8 bases, with 23 bases lying between them. Per germline, CDR1 MNHEY and CDR2 SMNVEV (reference sequence). The CDR3 sequence: CASSTRANRLGDEQFF. In nucleotides, the CDR3 is TGTGCCAGCAGCACGAGAGCCAACAGGCTAGGCGATGAGCAGTTCTTC.

The CDR3 DNA sequence: TGTGCCAGCAGCGGCCGGGACAGGGTCCAAGAGACCCAGTACTTC. This sequence encodes CASSGRDRVQETQYF. This sequence joins TRBV11-2 and TRBJ2-5, with 9 bases fitting TRBD1. Germline V gene lookup returns CDR1 SGHAT and CDR2 FQNNGV. There are 15 residues in the CDR3. J gave up 1 base and V 5 bases, and 5 bases lay outside the gene matches.

This chain joins TRBV14 and TRBJ2-5, with D perhaps TRBD2 (6 bases). Germline V lookup: CDR1 SGHDN, CDR2 FVKESK. CDR3 length equals 14 residues. Between the trimmed V and J ends, which lost 4 bases and 2 bases, there was a span of 11 bases. For the CDR3, the DNA is TGTGCCAGCAGCCCCCGGGACTTTCAAGAGACCCAGTACTTC. It specifies CASSPRDFQETQYF.

This chain uses TRBV2 with TRBJ2-5, with D tentatively TRBD1 or TRBD2 (6 bases each). The ends were cut back, 5 bases at V and 5 bases at J, with 18 bases in the middle. CDR1 and CDR2 from the germline V gene are SNHLY and FYNNEI. CDR3 length: 15 amino acids. The chain's CDR3 is CASSYGGAWRETQYF. DNA for the CDR3: TGTGCCAGCAGTTACGGGGGCGCTTGGCGGGAGACCCAGTACTTC.

In regard to this clone: The sample has other DNA sequences that encode this CDR3 too. J is TRBJ2-1 and V is TRBV27; 8 nucleotides align to TRBD2. The J segment lost 3 bases and the V segment lost 5 bases, leaving 6 bases of the junction unmatched. Germline V gene sequence: CDR1 MNHEY, CDR2 SMNVEV (reference sequence). The length of the CDR3 is 15 residues. CDR3 protein: CASSPGLAGYNEQFF. The CDR3 DNA sequence: TGTGCCAGCAGTCCCGGACTAGCTGGCTACAATGAGCAGTTCTTC.

V usage is TRBV28 and J usage is TRBJ1-4; TRBD1 is a possible D gene (5 bases). The CDR3 length is 16 residues. Germline CDR1 is MDHEN and CDR2 is SYDVKM. The germline V and J ends were trimmed by 4 bases and 7 bases, with 19 bases remaining between them. In nucleotides, the CDR3 is TGTGCCAGCAGTTCCCCAGGCGATGCCGGGGGTGAAAAACTGTTTTTT. It codes for CASSSPGDAGGEKLFF.

CDR3 sequence (DNA): TGTGCCAGCAGCGTAGGCGTGGCCCCCTACGAGCAGTACTTC. It translates to CASSVGVAPYEQYF. The rearrangement joins TRBV9 to TRBJ2-7; D gene unclear. The CDR3 extends over 14 amino acids. V was cut by 0 bases and J by 2 bases, with 9 bases left in between. Germline CDR1 and CDR2: SGDLS and YYNGEE.

This clone was picked up one time. The CDR3: CASSLVGTGTYEQYF. The CDR3 nucleotides are TGTGCCAGCAGCTTAGTTGGGACAGGGACCTACGAGCAGTACTTC. The chain is built from TRBV11-2 and TRBJ2-7, with 9 bases that match TRBD1. The germline gives CDR1 SGHAT, CDR2 FQNNGV. Trimming removed 1 base from V and 2 bases from J; junction bases left unmatched: 3. CDR3 size: 15 residues.

The rearrangement joins TRBV28 to TRBJ2-2; no firm D call. V lost 1 base, J lost 2 bases, and 2 bases lay in between. The CDR3 is 13 amino acids. Germline CDR1 reads MDHEN; CDR2 reads SYDVKM. CDR3 loop: CASSLFNTGELFF. For the CDR3, the DNA is TGTGCCAGCAGTTTATTTAACACCGGGGAGCTGTTTTTT.

The chain uses TRBV29-1 and TRBJ2-7; tentatively, D is TRBD1 (6 bases). CDR3 size: 11 residues. Germline CDR1 and CDR2: SQVTM and ANQGSEA. V gave up 5 bases and J gave up 7 bases, with 12 bases separating them. The CDR3 is CSVPGVGEQYF. CDR3 in DNA: TGCAGCGTTCCAGGGGTGGGTGAGCAGTACTTC.

This clone was recorded only once. The chain employs TRBV9 and TRBJ2-7; D might be TRBD1 (6 bases). In germline, CDR1 is SGDLS, CDR2 YYNGEE. V lost 1 base and J lost 2, with 10 bases in between. This CDR3 is 14 amino acids long. CDR3 DNA sequence: TGTGCCAGCAGCGTAACAGACAGGACCTACGAGCAGTACTTC. It encodes CASSVTDRTYEQYF.

There are a few counts of this clone. J is TRBJ1-1 and V is TRBV6-6; weak D call: TRBD1 (6 bases). The CDR3 extends over 13 amino acids. Germline V lookup: CDR1 MNHNY, CDR2 SVGAGI (reference sequence). Deletions cut 8 bases from V and 3 bases from J, with 13 bases between. DNA of the CDR3: TGTGCCAGCGGGGGGGGCAGTTACACTGAAGCTTTCTTT. This translates into CASGGGSYTEAFF.

The chain couples TRBV7-9 to TRBJ1-1, with TRBD1 matching over 11 bases. The CDR3 is 16 amino acids. In germline, CDR1 is SEHNR, CDR2 FQNEAQ (reference sequence). The J segment lost 7 bases and the V segment lost 4 bases, leaving 11 bases of the junction unmatched. The DNA for the CDR3 is TGTGCCAGCAGCTACGTCCTCACGGGACAGGGGGGTGAAGCTTTCTTT. It specifies CASSYVLTGQGGEAFF.

The chain joins TRBV11-3 to TRBJ2-7; D call uncertain. Germline V gives CDR1 SGHNT, CDR2 YENEEA. Trimming cost V 4 bases and J 4 bases, with 8 bases left between them. This CDR3 has 12 residues. As DNA, the CDR3 is TGTGCCAGCAGCTCGAATTCGTACGAGCAGTACTTC. Translation gives CASSSNSYEQYF.

This clone was detected only once. This sequence joins TRBV28 and TRBJ1-5; D uncertain. V was clipped by 2 bases and J by 7 bases, with 6 bases between them. The CDR3 has 12 amino acids. CDR1 MDHEN and CDR2 SYDVKM come from the germline V gene. The CDR3 DNA reads TGTGCCAGCAGTTTAATATCACAGCCCCAGCATTTT. This translates into CASSLISQPQHF.

The chain joins TRBV30 to TRBJ2-7; tentatively, D is TRBD2 (6 bases). The V and J ends lost 0 bases and 1 base respectively, with 10 bases between them. The germline V gene encodes CDR1 GTSNPN and CDR2 SVGIG (reference sequence). The CDR3 runs 14 residues. CDR3 sequence (DNA): TGTGCCTGGAGTGTACCGGCGGGGTCCTACGAGCAGTACTTC. Translation gives CAWSVPAGSYEQYF.

Remarks on this clone: Other DNA sequences in this sample translate to the same CDR3. The genes are TRBV9 and TRBJ2-3; D may be TRBD1 (5 bases). CDR1 is SGDLS and CDR2 is YYNGEE in the germline V gene. Trimming stripped 1 base from V and 3 bases from J, with 12 bases between. CDR3 length: 15 residues. Written as DNA, the CDR3 is TGTGCCAGCAGCGTACAGGGCCTAGGGACAGATACGCAGTATTTT. It yields the protein CASSVQGLGTDTQYF.

This clone has a single count. This chain uses TRBV11-2 with TRBJ2-3, with 7 nucleotides matching TRBD1. Per germline, CDR1 SGHAT and CDR2 FQNNGV. Trimming took 1 base from V and 6 from J; bases not matched to a gene: 4. The length of the CDR3 is 14 residues. The CDR3 loop is CASSLGTGGDTQYF. DNA of the CDR3: TGTGCCAGCAGCTTAGGGACAGGCGGCGATACGCAGTATTTT.

The chain combines TRBV19 with TRBJ2-5, with 8 nucleotides matching TRBD1. V gave up 7 bases and J gave up 5 bases; unmatched junction bases: 12. Germline V CDR1 and CDR2: LNHDA, SQIVND (reference sequence). This CDR3 contains 15 residues. CDR3 sequence: CASTPGTGTLETQYF. CDR3 bases: TGTGCCAGTACCCCAGGGACAGGTACATTGGAGACCCAGTACTTC. Full variable domain (missing parts from reference TRBV19 and TRBJ2-5): DGGITQSPKYLFRKEGQNVTLSCEQNLNHDAMYWYRQDPGQGLRLIYYSQIVNDFQKGDIAEGYSVSREKKESFPLTVTSAQKNPTAFYLCASTPGTGTLETQYFGPGTRLLVL.

The chain employs TRBV19 and TRBJ1-4; D unresolved. Per germline, CDR1 LNHDA and CDR2 SQIVND (reference sequence). The CDR3 runs to 17 residues. V lost 5 bases to trimming and J lost 8 bases, with 24 bases between them. The CDR3 bases are TGTGCCAGTAGTTTGAAATGGAAGAGGCTCGAAGGAGAAAAACTGTTTTTT. Amino acid sequence: CASSLKWKRLEGEKLFF.